The rows below give T cell receptor beta chains drawn from one sample of a study of blood T cell repertoires in COVID-19. The data were produced by immunoSEQ multiplex PCR, yet TCRdb's version contains in-frame clones alone and is incomplete. In the table there are about 250,000 clones, more than 70% of which are singletons. Sample: peripheral blood. The receptor source for this set is a woman in her thirties or forties who had recovered from COVID-19. Each CDR3 is given with its conserved first and last residue. Fields, in order: V gene, D gene, J gene, clone size, CDR3 DNA, CDR3 protein. D genes are given only for firm matches. Only some rows state a clone size, as once, few, many or a class for expanded clones.

V gene: TRBV6-4; D gene: TRBD2; J gene: TRBJ2-1; clone size: few; CDR3 DNA: TGTGCCAGCAGTGGACTAGCGGGGGGGAATGAGCAGTTCTTC; CDR3 protein: CASSGLAGGNEQFF
V gene: TRBV24-1; D gene: NA; J gene: TRBJ1-6; clone size: NA; CDR3 DNA: TGTGCCACCAGTGCCGGGTGGAATTCACCCCTCCACTTT; CDR3 protein: CATSAGWNSPLHF
V gene: TRBV5-8; D gene: NA; J gene: TRBJ1-5; clone size: NA; CDR3 DNA: TGTGCCAGCAGCACTAGTCAGGGAGGGCGCAATCAGCCCCAGCATTTT; CDR3 protein: CASSTSQGGRNQPQHF
V gene: TRBV6-6; D gene: NA; J gene: TRBJ2-7; clone size: NA; CDR3 DNA: TGTGCCAGCAGTTACTTAGGGGGTACTCCTGCTTTC; CDR3 protein: CASSYLGGTPAF
V gene: TRBV19; D gene: NA; J gene: TRBJ1-5; clone size: NA; CDR3 DNA: TGTGCCAGTAGTATACCCCCCGACAGGCCGTATAGCAATCAGCCCCAGCATTTT; CDR3 protein: CASSIPPDRPYSNQPQHF
V gene: TRBV30; D gene: NA; J gene: TRBJ1-2; clone size: NA; CDR3 DNA: TGTGCCTGGAGTGCCGGAGTGAACTATGGCTACACCTTC; CDR3 protein: CAWSAGVNYGYTF
V gene: TRBV7-2; D gene: NA; J gene: TRBJ1-2; clone size: NA; CDR3 DNA: TGTGCCAGCAGCTTAGACCGCCCGAGCTATGGCTACACCTTC; CDR3 protein: CASSLDRPSYGYTF
V gene: TRBV7-2; D gene: NA; J gene: TRBJ1-6; clone size: NA; CDR3 DNA: TGTGCCAGCAGCTTAGAATCCTTTAATTCACCCCTCCACTTT; CDR3 protein: CASSLESFNSPLHF
V gene: TRBV29-1; D gene: NA; J gene: TRBJ2-3; clone size: NA; CDR3 DNA: TGCAGGTGTGACACAAGCTCCTCGCCAGATACGCAGTATTTT; CDR3 protein: CRCDTSSSPDTQYF
V gene: TRBV24-1; D gene: NA; J gene: TRBJ2-1; clone size: NA; CDR3 DNA: TGTGCCACCAGTGATTCCACAGCTAGCGTACGGGGCAATGAGCAGTTCTTC; CDR3 protein: CATSDSTASVRGNEQFF
V gene: TRBV3-1/TRBV3-2; D gene: NA; J gene: TRBJ1-3; clone size: NA; CDR3 DNA: TGTGCCAGCAGCCAAGCAGGGTTCGGAAACACCATATATTTT; CDR3 protein: CASSQAGFGNTIYF
V gene: TRBV6-6; D gene: TRBD2; J gene: TRBJ2-7; clone size: once; CDR3 DNA: TGTCGGACCGGGACTAGCGCCGGTAACGAGCAGTACTTC; CDR3 protein: CRTGTSAGNEQYF
V gene: TRBV5-1; D gene: NA; J gene: TRBJ1-2; clone size: once; CDR3 DNA: TGCGCCAGCAGCTTGGACAGCCGCTATGGCTACACCTTC; CDR3 protein: CASSLDSRYGYTF
V gene: TRBV3-1/TRBV3-2; D gene: TRBD2; J gene: TRBJ2-1; clone size: NA; CDR3 DNA: TGTGCCAGCAGCCGGGTGGGACTAGCGGGTGAGAATGAGCAGTTCTTC; CDR3 protein: CASSRVGLAGENEQFF
V gene: TRBV21-1; D gene: NA; J gene: TRBJ2-1; clone size: once; CDR3 DNA: TGTGCCAGCAGCAAAGTTGAGCGGGGGCCGAGCTCCTACAATGAGCAGTTCTTC; CDR3 protein: CASSKVERGPSSYNEQFF
V gene: TRBV7-9; D gene: NA; J gene: TRBJ1-5; clone size: NA; CDR3 DNA: TGTGCCAGCAGCCCAGAACAGTTCCATCAGCCCCAGCATTTT; CDR3 protein: CASSPEQFHQPQHF
V gene: TRBV5-1; D gene: TRBD1; J gene: TRBJ2-7; clone size: few; CDR3 DNA: TGCGCCAGCAGCAGGGACAGGGGTTCCTACGAGCAGTACTTC; CDR3 protein: CASSRDRGSYEQYF
V gene: TRBV4-3; D gene: NA; J gene: TRBJ2-1; clone size: NA; CDR3 DNA: TGCGCCAGCAGCCTAATGGAGGGGGGGTTGAATGAGCAGTTCTTC; CDR3 protein: CASSLMEGGLNEQFF
V gene: TRBV7-9; D gene: TRBD1; J gene: TRBJ2-2; clone size: NA; CDR3 DNA: TGTGCCAGCAGCTGGACAGGGGGCGCCGCCGGGGAGCTGTTTTTT; CDR3 protein: CASSWTGGAAGELFF
V gene: TRBV2; D gene: TRBD1; J gene: TRBJ1-6; clone size: NA; CDR3 DNA: TGTGCCAGCAGTCGGGACAGGGTGGATTCACCCCTCCACTTT; CDR3 protein: CASSRDRVDSPLHF
V gene: TRBV7-6; D gene: TRBD1; J gene: TRBJ1-2; clone size: NA; CDR3 DNA: TGTGCCAGCAGCCGCGACAGGGTTGACGGCTACACCTTC; CDR3 protein: CASSRDRVDGYTF
V gene: TRBV18; D gene: NA; J gene: TRBJ2-7; clone size: NA; CDR3 DNA: TGTGCCAGCTCACCACGGTCAGGATCCTCAGACGAGCAGTACTTC; CDR3 protein: CASSPRSGSSDEQYF
V gene: TRBV19; D gene: NA; J gene: TRBJ2-3; clone size: NA; CDR3 DNA: TGTGCCAGTAGTTCACCTACAGGGCTCACAGATACGCAGTATTTT; CDR3 protein: CASSSPTGLTDTQYF
V gene: TRBV7-9; D gene: NA; J gene: TRBJ1-2; clone size: NA; CDR3 DNA: TGTGCCAGCTCGCCGACAGTGGGCTTGGTGGGCTACACCTTC; CDR3 protein: CASSPTVGLVGYTF
V gene: TRBV21-1; D gene: NA; J gene: TRBJ2-3; clone size: NA; CDR3 DNA: TGTGCCAGCAGCCTCGAGGTAGCGGGAGGGCAAGATACGCAGTATTTT; CDR3 protein: CASSLEVAGGQDTQYF
V gene: TRBV27; D gene: NA; J gene: TRBJ1-6; clone size: NA; CDR3 DNA: TGTGCCAGCAGTTTGGGGTGGGGGCATAATTCACCCCTCCACTTT; CDR3 protein: CASSLGWGHNSPLHF
V gene: TRBV19; D gene: TRBD1; J gene: TRBJ1-4; clone size: NA; CDR3 DNA: TGTGCCAGTAGTATAGTACTGGGACAGGGCCGTAATGAAAAACTGTTTTTT; CDR3 protein: CASSIVLGQGRNEKLFF
V gene: TRBV9; D gene: TRBD2; J gene: TRBJ2-7; clone size: medium-sized; CDR3 DNA: TGTGCCAGCAGCGCGAGCGGGGCCTCCTCCTACGAGCAGTACTTC; CDR3 protein: CASSASGASSYEQYF
V gene: TRBV4-2; D gene: TRBD1; J gene: TRBJ1-4; clone size: NA; CDR3 DNA: TGTGCCAGCAGCCAAGATGTAGGGGGCTTTGGGGAAAAACTGTTTTTT; CDR3 protein: CASSQDVGGFGEKLFF
V gene: TRBV24-1; D gene: TRBD1; J gene: TRBJ2-2; clone size: NA; CDR3 DNA: TGTGCCACCAGTGATACACCCGGGACAGAGAACACCGGGGAGCTGTTTTTT; CDR3 protein: CATSDTPGTENTGELFF
V gene: TRBV6-5; D gene: TRBD2; J gene: TRBJ2-7; clone size: few; CDR3 DNA: TGTGCCAGCAGGAGTGACGGGGGGTATGGCGAGCAGTACTTC; CDR3 protein: CASRSDGGYGEQYF
V gene: TRBV5-1; D gene: NA; J gene: TRBJ2-7; clone size: few; CDR3 DNA: TGCGCCAGCAGCTTGGATGGGGGCCCGTCCTACGAGCAGTACTTC; CDR3 protein: CASSLDGGPSYEQYF
V gene: TRBV27; D gene: TRBD2; J gene: TRBJ2-7; clone size: NA; CDR3 DNA: TGTGCCAGCAGTCCCATCTACTTAAGCGGGAGGGCCGGGTACGAGCAGTACTTC; CDR3 protein: CASSPIYLSGRAGYEQYF
V gene: TRBV5-1; D gene: TRBD1; J gene: TRBJ1-1; clone size: NA; CDR3 DNA: TGCGCCAGCAGCGGGGACAGCTCAATGAACACTGAAGCTTTCTTT; CDR3 protein: CASSGDSSMNTEAFF
V gene: TRBV24-1; D gene: NA; J gene: TRBJ2-5; clone size: NA; CDR3 DNA: TGTGCCACCAGTGACCAGACTAGGCCCCAAGAGACCCAGTACTTC; CDR3 protein: CATSDQTRPQETQYF
V gene: TRBV3-1/TRBV3-2; D gene: NA; J gene: TRBJ2-7; clone size: NA; CDR3 DNA: TGTGCCAGCAGCCCTTCGACAGATCGGGTAACTCAGTACTTC; CDR3 protein: CASSPSTDRVTQYF
V gene: TRBV28; D gene: NA; J gene: TRBJ2-1; clone size: NA; CDR3 DNA: TGTGCCAGCAGTTACGACCGTCGGGGGGAGCAGTTCTTC; CDR3 protein: CASSYDRRGEQFF
V gene: TRBV5-6; D gene: NA; J gene: TRBJ1-1; clone size: NA; CDR3 DNA: TGTGCCAGCAGCTTGGACTTAGGTGCGGGCACTGAAGCTTTCTTT; CDR3 protein: CASSLDLGAGTEAFF
V gene: TRBV5-5; D gene: NA; J gene: TRBJ1-2; clone size: NA; CDR3 DNA: TGTGCCAGCAGCTTGGGAGGAGATGGCTACACCTTC; CDR3 protein: CASSLGGDGYTF